The rows below give T cell receptor beta chains drawn from one sample of a study of shared clonotypes between healthy human individuals. The data were produced by immunoSEQ multiplex PCR, yet TCRdb's version contains in-frame clones alone and is incomplete. The table includes under 650,000 clones, 90% to 97% detected once. What was sequenced was naive CD4+ T cells sorted from blood. These receptors all stem from a woman in her 30s in good health. Each CDR3 is given without its conserved first and last residue.

v_gene	j_gene	CDR3aa
TRBV25-1	TRBJ2-3	ASSESETSGSWTDTQY
TRBV15	TRBJ2-1	ATSRQRETYNEQF
TRBV11-2	TRBJ2-7	ASSLTAGVYEQY
TRBV6-1	TRBJ2-7	ASSEAPGSSYEQY
TRBV10-3	TRBJ2-7	AIRQDSSYEQY
TRBV2	TRBJ1-1	ASSEEYNTEAF
TRBV7-9	TRBJ2-5	ASSTVLRGERETQY
TRBV30	TRBJ2-7	AWSNLYEQY
TRBV5-8	TRBJ2-7	ASSSSGAHGTYEQY
TRBV11-2	TRBJ2-7	ASSLRATGASYEQY
TRBV18	TRBJ2-5	ASSPSRREETQY
TRBV28	TRBJ1-2	ASSLGQIPNYGYT
TRBV7-8	TRBJ2-7	ASSSRLGSRDEQY
TRBV6-5	TRBJ2-1	ASRRDRGPYNEQF
TRBV2	TRBJ2-3	ASSYLAGATADTQY
TRBV4-1	TRBJ2-2	ASSQVWTVTTGELF
TRBV5-1	TRBJ2-7	ASSDVRGSISYEQY
TRBV7-9	TRBJ2-7	ASRQEAWGEQY
TRBV6-4	TRBJ1-2	ASSEDRRGYT
TRBV2	TRBJ2-6	ASSLEASGANVLT
TRBV4-1	TRBJ2-5	ASSQVSLAEGGETQY
TRBV15	TRBJ2-1	ATSTSRYNEQF
TRBV29-1	TRBJ2-5	SVGQGQETQY
TRBV28	TRBJ2-2	ASGQVNTGELF
TRBV11-2	TRBJ2-1	ASSSKTSGTYNEQF
TRBV29-1	TRBJ2-3	SVPGTARDTQY
TRBV4-1	TRBJ1-6	ASSQVRPEANNSPLH
TRBV28	TRBJ2-1	ASSLLGGGPQNEQF